What follows is one TCR beta chain and its context. Its target is unknown. Repertoires were generated with immunoSEQ multiplex PCR, while TCRdb's copy carries only in-frame clones and drops some. The sample lists tens of thousands of clones, approximately 90% occurring once. The sample belongs to a study of PD-1 blockade in classical Hodgkin lymphoma. Study-level findings and limits: Still unresolved is the cause of the repertoire differences, which may be disease activity or prior therapy. By C4D1 there was a significant rise in CD4+ TCR diversity but not in CD8+ TCR diversity.

Described time point: cycle 4 day 1 (C4D1), after 6 weeks of nivolumab. Every one of the patients relapsed after autologous stem cell transplantation (brentuximab vedotin exposure was variable). The origin of this receptor is a human donor with classical Hodgkin lymphoma. The material was peripheral blood mononuclear cells (PBMCs), obtained before the fourth cycle of nivolumab.

This CDR3 is CASSYRGLSSPLHF. CDR3 nucleotide sequence: TGTGCCAGCAGTTACAGGGGGCTTAGTTCACCCCTCCACTTT. The chain uses TRBV6-5 and TRBJ1-6, with TRBD1 matching 7 bases. The CDR3 is made up of 14 amino acids. Germline values: CDR1 MNHEY, CDR2 SVGAGI. With 2 bases clipped from V and 9 bases from J, the junction kept 4 bases outside the gene matches.